Listed here are 27 T cell receptor beta chains from one sample, sequenced in a study of T cells in narcolepsy (dated by TCRdb to 2016 to 2019). Receptors were amplified or captured by the immunoSEQ multiplex PCR assay. TCRdb's version of the immuneACCESS table is confined to in-frame rearrangements and falls short of the full clone set. An unresolved V gene accounts for under half of the shortfall where checked; the remainder is of unknown origin. Within this sample are some 35,000 clones, with about 80% of them counted one time only. The top ten hold 2.3% of the sample. Material for sequencing was memory (CD45RA-) CD4+ T cells from blood. The cell subset or site label on this specimen signifies: memory T cells sorted ex vivo from peripheral blood. The source is a human donor in good health.

The rearrangement uses TRBV9 and TRBJ2-1, with 10 bases aligning to TRBD2. V trimming: 2 bases; J trimming: 6 bases; junction bases outside the gene matches: 8. CDR3 length: 16 residues. Germline values: CDR1 SGDLS, CDR2 YYNGEE. The CDR3 DNA is TGTGCCAGCAGCGTGGCTAGCGGGGGAGGTGGCAATGAGCAGTTCTTC. The encoded protein is CASSVASGGGGNEQFF.

The rearrangement uses TRBV6-1 and TRBJ1-6, with D perhaps matching TRBD1 (6 bases). This CDR3 is built from 14 residues. CDR1 MNHNS and CDR2 SASEGT come from the germline V gene. V was cut by 4 bases and J by 10 bases, with 14 bases left in between. The CDR3 DNA is TGTGCCAGCAGTGTTACAGGGAGGGAGTCACCCCTCCACTTT. It is translated as CASSVTGRESPLHF.

The chain links TRBV6-1 to TRBJ2-7, with no clear D. CDR1 and CDR2 (germline): MNHNS, SASEGT. V was cut by 0 bases and J by 0 bases, with 18 bases left in between. CDR3 length equals 18 residues. The CDR3 coding sequence is TGTGCCAGCAGTGAAGCTTCGCCCGCGTTTGGATTCTCCTACGAGCAGTACTTC. Its translation: CASSEASPAFGFSYEQYF.

The chain recombines TRBV5-5 with TRBJ2-6, with D unclear. V lost 4 bases and J 4 bases, leaving 12 bases between the germline ends. The CDR3 is 15 residues long. Germline V gene lookup returns CDR1 SGHKS and CDR2 YYEKEE (reference sequence). As DNA, the CDR3 is TGTGCCAGCAGCCAGGAGTGGTCCGGGGCCAACGTCCTGACTTTC. Amino acids: CASSQEWSGANVLTF.

V and J are TRBV5-1 and TRBJ2-3, with a possible D match to TRBD2 (6 bases). Germline CDR1 and CDR2: SGHRS and YFSETQ. V was clipped by 1 base and J by 1 base, with 13 bases between them. The CDR3 length is 16 residues. CDR3 nucleotide sequence: TGCGCCAGCAGCTTGCAGGTAGCGGAGGGCACAGATACGCAGTATTTT. It specifies CASSLQVAEGTDTQYF.

The CDR3 spells CSVVWDGQFF. Here the CDR3 DNA reads TGCAGCGTAGTGTGGGATGGCCAGTTCTTC. The J gene is TRBJ2-1, the V gene TRBV29-1; D remains unclear. The CDR3 runs to 10 residues. The germline gives CDR1 SQVTM, CDR2 ANQGSEA. V was cut by 6 bases and J by 13 bases, with 13 bases left in between.

The chain employs TRBV27 and TRBJ1-6; tentative D call: TRBD1 (5 bases). V lost 0 bases to trimming and J lost 11 bases, with 14 bases between them. The CDR3 sequence is 15 residues long. CDR1 MNHEY and CDR2 SMNVEV come from the germline V gene (reference sequence). The DNA of the CDR3 is TGTGCCAGCAGTTTATCTGGGGGAGGGGAGGCACCCCTCCACTTT. Translated: CASSLSGGGEAPLHF.

The V gene is TRBV7-9, the J gene TRBJ1-3; a weak D match, TRBD1 (6 bases). Trimming removed 4 bases from V and 4 bases from J, with 14 bases in between. The CDR3 sequence is 15 residues long. Germline loops: CDR1 SEHNR, CDR2 FQNEAQ (reference sequence). The CDR3 nucleotides read TGTGCCAGCAGCTATACAGGGACTCACGGAAACACCATATATTTT. Amino acid sequence: CASSYTGTHGNTIYF.

The CDR3 nucleotides read TGTGCCAGCAGTGAAGGGGCCGGGTCCTACGAGCAGTACTTC. Protein sequence: CASSEGAGSYEQYF. This rearrangement joins TRBV2 to TRBJ2-7; no definite D call. The germline V and J ends were trimmed by 1 base and 1 base, with 8 bases remaining between them. CDR3 size: 14 residues. In germline, CDR1 is SNHLY, CDR2 FYNNEI.

This chain links TRBV7-6 with TRBJ2-2; a possible D gene is TRBD1 (5 bases). The germline gives CDR1 SGHVS, CDR2 FNYEAQ. The V gene lost 3 bases and the J gene lost 6 bases, with 11 bases spanning the gap. This CDR3 spans 14 amino acids. The CDR3 nucleotides are TGTGCCAGCAGCTTCATCCAGGGTCCCGGGGAGCTGTTTTTT. It specifies CASSFIQGPGELFF.

This sequence joins TRBV6-1 and TRBJ1-1, with a weak D call TRBD1 (5 bases). With 8 bases removed from V and 0 bases from J, the gap between germline ends came to 16 bases. The CDR3 sequence is 15 residues long. Germline CDR1 is MNHNS and CDR2 is SASEGT. Written as DNA, the CDR3 is TGTGCCAGCGGGGATGGGGCTCACTTGAACACTGAAGCTTTCTTT. The encoded protein is CASGDGAHLNTEAFF.

CDR3 loop: CASTPRNQETQYF. The CDR3 coding sequence is TGTGCCAGTACCCCACGCAACCAAGAGACCCAGTACTTC. This sequence joins TRBV19 and TRBJ2-5; D gene ambiguous. Germline V CDR1 and CDR2: LNHDA, SQIVND (reference sequence). The CDR3 is made up of 13 amino acids. V was trimmed by 7 bases and J by 0 bases, leaving 9 bases between them.

The rearrangement joins TRBV5-1 to TRBJ2-7; TRBD1 matches at 9 bases. This CDR3 has 15 residues. Germline lookup yields CDR1 SGHRS and CDR2 YFSETQ. Losses at the gene ends were 4 bases for V and 3 bases for J; bases not matched to a gene: 8. CDR3 loop: CASSQEQGADYEQYF. In DNA form, the CDR3 reads TGCGCCAGCAGCCAAGAACAGGGGGCCGACTACGAGCAGTACTTC.

The count of this clone is one. The rearrangement joins TRBV15 to TRBJ2-1, with 8 bases fitting TRBD2. In germline, CDR1 is LNHNV, CDR2 YYDKDF (reference sequence). V was clipped by 9 bases and J by 9 bases; unmatched bases: 10. This CDR3 region has 13 residues. Here the CDR3 reads CATRREGLVEQFF. The CDR3 DNA sequence: TGTGCCACGCGACGGGAGGGCCTCGTTGAGCAGTTCTTC.

The CDR3 is CASSLGMDGAPLHF. As DNA, the CDR3 is TGTGCCAGCAGCTTAGGAATGGATGGCGCGCCCCTCCACTTT. This chain links TRBV7-8 with TRBJ1-6; D not certain. The CDR3 spans 14 residues. Germline CDR1 SGHVS, CDR2 FQNEAQ. V lost 1 base, J lost 13 bases, and 14 bases lay in between.

The CDR3 here is CASSLLDTEAFF. The CDR3 DNA reads TGTGCCAGCAGCTTGTTGGACACTGAAGCTTTCTTT. V and J are TRBV5-6 and TRBJ1-1; D not resolved. V was shortened by 1 base and J by 3 bases, with 4 bases between the two germline ends. There are 12 residues in the CDR3. From germline, CDR1 is SGHDT and CDR2 YYEEEE.

The rearrangement links TRBV7-2 to TRBJ2-1; 11 bases are shared with TRBD2. The germline V gene encodes CDR1 SGHTA and CDR2 FQGNSA. V trimming: 5 bases; J trimming: 7 bases; junction bases outside the gene matches: 10. This CDR3 has 16 amino acids. This CDR3 is CASSRLLAGAGNEQFF. CDR3 coding DNA: TGTGCCAGCAGCCGACTACTAGCGGGAGCCGGGAATGAGCAGTTCTTC.

The chain recombines TRBV10-3 with TRBJ2-7; 7 bases align to TRBD1. This CDR3 spans 13 amino acids. CDR1 is ENHRY, CDR2 SYGVKD, per germline. With 7 bases clipped from V and 5 bases from J, the junction kept 8 bases outside the gene matches. DNA for the CDR3: TGTGCCATCAAGGGGGCAGGCTACCACGAGCAGTACTTC. Translation: CAIKGAGYHEQYF.

This clone appeared a single time. The chain links TRBV11-2 to TRBJ1-1; D gene uncertain. The V gene lost 4 bases and the J gene lost 0 bases, with 15 bases spanning the gap. CDR1 and CDR2 (germline): SGHAT, FQNNGV. This CDR3 contains 16 residues. This chain's CDR3 is CASSSQGLGLNTEAFF. CDR3 bases: TGTGCCAGCAGCTCACAAGGTTTGGGTTTGAACACTGAAGCTTTCTTT.

The chain couples TRBV5-1 to TRBJ1-2; no clear D gene. Germline lookup yields CDR1 SGHRS and CDR2 YFSETQ. This CDR3 region has 12 residues. The ends were cut back, 3 bases at V and 4 bases at J, with 7 bases in the middle. The CDR3 region has the DNA TGCGCCAGCAGCTCCGACGCCTATGGCTACACCTTC. It specifies CASSSDAYGYTF.

CDR3 nucleotide sequence: TGTGCCAGTAGTCATAACAGGGATTCAGATACGCAGTATTTT. Translating gives CASSHNRDSDTQYF. The chain links TRBV19 to TRBJ2-3, with D possibly being TRBD1 (6 bases). Germline values: CDR1 LNHDA, CDR2 SQIVND (reference sequence). CDR3 length equals 14 residues. V gave up 5 bases and J gave up 4 bases, with 13 bases separating them.

This clone was counted once. The CDR3 DNA reads TGTGCCAGCAGTCCCAGGGGGACAACTAATGAAAAACTGTTTTTT. Residues: CASSPRGTTNEKLFF. The rearrangement links TRBV6-5 to TRBJ1-4; 7 positions match TRBD1. The CDR3 length is 15 residues. Trimming took 5 bases from V and 0 from J; bases not matched to a gene: 3. The germline gives CDR1 MNHEY, CDR2 SVGAGI.

The chain has TRBV7-2 and TRBJ2-7, with a tentative D call TRBD2 (5 bases). Germline CDR1 is SGHTA and CDR2 is FQGNSA. The CDR3 extends over 16 amino acids. Trimming took off 5 bases at V and 5 bases at J, with 22 bases between the two ends. CDR3: CASSNTAGGGGHEQYF. The CDR3 DNA reads TGTGCCAGCAGCAACACAGCTGGCGGCGGAGGTCACGAGCAGTACTTC.

V and J are TRBV19 and TRBJ1-5; D is perhaps TRBD1 (6 bases). Trimming cost V 6 bases and J 0 bases, with 21 bases left between them. Germline loops: CDR1 LNHDA, CDR2 SQIVND (reference sequence). The CDR3 sequence is 18 residues long. The CDR3 protein is CASSAGHKSSYSNQPQHF. CDR3 bases: TGTGCCAGTAGCGCGGGACACAAGTCCTCCTATAGCAATCAGCCCCAGCATTTT.

V usage is TRBV5-1 and J usage is TRBJ2-6; unclear D gene. The length of the CDR3 is 14 residues. Germline V gene data show CDR1 as SGHRS and CDR2 as YFSETQ. V was shortened by 6 bases and J by 0 bases, with 7 bases between the two germline ends. The CDR3 DNA reads TGCGCCAGCACACGGAGCTCTGGGGCCAACGTCCTGACTTTC. Protein: CASTRSSGANVLTF.

The chain combines TRBV5-4 with TRBJ1-1; D not resolved. The CDR3 runs to 14 residues. Germline V gene lookup returns CDR1 SGHNT and CDR2 YYREEE (reference sequence). Deletions cut 2 bases from V and 0 bases from J, with 8 bases between. CDR3 bases: TGTGCCAGCAGCTTAGCGTTAGTGAACACTGAAGCTTTCTTT. Protein: CASSLALVNTEAFF.

The chain carries TRBV19 and TRBJ2-5, with 11 bases aligning to TRBD2. The CDR3 runs to 19 residues. CDR1 and CDR2 from the germline V gene are LNHDA and SQIVND (reference sequence). The V and J ends lost 3 bases and 1 base, in that order; junction bases with no gene match: 13. CDR3 sequence: CASSITTSGSQSFQETQYF. In nucleotides, the CDR3 is TGTGCCAGTAGTATTACAACTAGCGGGAGCCAATCGTTCCAAGAGACCCAGTACTTC.